The 13 T cell receptor beta chains below come from one sample, sequenced in a study of OX40 agonist ivuxolimab in advanced cancers. Here immunoSEQ multiplex PCR was the method, and the copy in TCRdb shows in-frame clones only, minus some. The repertoire holds fewer than 95,000 clones, with 85% to 90% as singletons. Specimen: CD4+ or CD8+ T cells sorted from blood, collected in a trial of the OX40 agonist ivuxolimab. The receptors originated from an adult with an advanced solid tumor such as melanoma, head and neck, liver or kidney cancer.

This chain links TRBV4-1 with TRBJ2-7; 10 bases fit TRBD2. The V segment lost 1 base and the J segment 3 bases; nucleotides outside the gene matches: 3. There are 15 residues in the CDR3. Germline CDR1 reads MGHRA; CDR2 reads YSYEKL. The CDR3: CASSQGLAGLYEQYF. As DNA, the CDR3 is TGCGCCAGCAGCCAAGGACTAGCGGGTCTCTACGAGCAGTACTTC.

This clone was detected a few times. The chain couples TRBV5-4 to TRBJ1-1; 7 bases line up with TRBD1. The CDR3 runs 13 residues. The V and J ends lost 4 bases and 4 bases, in that order; junction bases with no gene match: 4. The germline gives CDR1 SGHNT, CDR2 YYREEE (reference sequence). The CDR3 DNA sequence: TGTGCCAGCAGCCCCAGGGGGGGCACTGAAGCTTTCTTT. This sequence encodes CASSPRGGTEAFF.

The chain is built from TRBV29-1 and TRBJ2-7; D is possibly TRBD2 (5 bases). Trimming removed 4 bases at V and 5 bases at J, with 12 bases between. The CDR3 contains 12 residues. The V gene's germline CDR1 is SQVTM and CDR2 ANQGSEA. CDR3 sequence reads: CSVARDSDEQYF. For the CDR3, the DNA is TGCAGCGTTGCCCGGGATTCGGACGAGCAGTACTTC.

This clone is categorized as medium-sized. This chain joins TRBV9 and TRBJ1-5, with 8 bases identical to TRBD1. The V gene end was trimmed by 4 bases and the J gene end by 4 bases; junction bases not matched to a gene: 10. This CDR3 has 16 amino acids. Germline V gene sequence: CDR1 SGDLS, CDR2 YYNGEE. The CDR3 region has the DNA TGTGCCAGCAGCCGGGGGGGCCAGGGGGCGAATCAGCCCCAGCATTTT. Encoded protein: CASSRGGQGANQPQHF.

This chain connects TRBV5-4 to TRBJ2-2; the D call may be TRBD1 or TRBD2 (5 bases each). This CDR3 is 16 amino acids long. V lost 4 bases to trimming and J lost 0 bases, with 13 bases between them. The V gene's germline CDR1 is SGHNT and CDR2 YYREEE (reference sequence). In DNA form, the CDR3 reads TGTGCCAGCAGCGCCGGGACGCCCACGAACACCGGGGAGCTGTTTTTT. Protein: CASSAGTPTNTGELFF.

This clone was observed a single time. The chain carries TRBV7-9 and TRBJ2-3, with 8 bases matching TRBD2. CDR1 and CDR2 (germline): SEHNR, FQNEAQ (reference sequence). This CDR3 spans 16 amino acids. V shed 2 bases, J shed 11 bases, and the junction held 15 bases outside the gene matches. This CDR3 is CASSLLPGLGVPKQYF. The CDR3 coding sequence is TGTGCCAGCAGCTTACTCCCGGGACTAGGAGTCCCTAAGCAGTATTTT.

This rearrangement joins TRBV6-6 to TRBJ2-1; D is ambiguous. Germline values: CDR1 MNHNY, CDR2 SVGAGI (reference sequence). Trimming took 6 bases from V and 3 from J, leaving 3 bases between them. The CDR3 runs 11 residues. The CDR3 sequence: CASRGYNEQFF. Here the CDR3 DNA reads TGTGCCAGCAGGGGCTACAATGAGCAGTTCTTC.

The chain recombines TRBV4-2 with TRBJ2-1; 8 nucleotides align to TRBD1. V shed 3 bases, J shed 2 bases, and the junction held 12 bases outside the gene matches. This CDR3 comprises 18 residues. Germline lookup yields CDR1 LGHNA and CDR2 YNFKEQ. This CDR3 reads CASSQTNQPGQAYNEQFF. As DNA, the CDR3 is TGTGCCAGCAGCCAGACAAATCAGCCGGGACAGGCCTACAATGAGCAGTTCTTC.

V is TRBV28 and J is TRBJ2-4, with D possibly being TRBD2 (5 bases). Germline V gene sequence: CDR1 MDHEN, CDR2 SYDVKM. V lost 2 bases and J 0 bases, leaving 8 bases between the germline ends. The CDR3 runs to 15 residues. CDR3 sequence: CASSLPGVAKNIQYF. Written as DNA, the CDR3 is TGTGCCAGCAGTTTACCCGGGGTAGCCAAAAACATTCAGTACTTC.

The V and J genes are TRBV5-1 and TRBJ2-5, with 8 positions matching TRBD2. The CDR3 is 13 amino acids. Germline CDR1 and CDR2: SGHRS and YFSETQ. V gave up 4 bases and J gave up 5 bases; unmatched junction bases: 4. This chain's CDR3 is CASSPGGAETQYF. CDR3 bases: TGCGCCAGCAGCCCGGGGGGGGCCGAGACCCAGTACTTC.

V gene TRBV5-5 combines with J gene TRBJ2-2, with 12 bases that match TRBD2. The CDR3 spans 16 residues. Trimming took 3 bases from V and 3 from J; bases not matched to a gene: 3. Germline V gene lookup returns CDR1 SGHKS and CDR2 YYEKEE (reference sequence). For the CDR3, the DNA is TGTGCCAGCAGCTCCTGGACTAGCGGGGACACCGGGGAGCTGTTTTTT. Amino acids: CASSSWTSGDTGELFF.

The chain uses TRBV25-1 and TRBJ2-7; possibly TRBD1 or TRBD2 for D (5 bases each). Germline values: CDR1 MGHDK, CDR2 SYGVNS. CDR3 size: 15 residues. Trimming took off 4 bases at V and 5 bases at J, with 18 bases between the two ends. The CDR3 region is CASSARDGQDNEQYF. For the CDR3, the DNA is TGTGCCAGCAGTGCTAGGGACGGCCAAGATAACGAGCAGTACTTC.

This rearrangement joins TRBV28 to TRBJ2-5; 7 positions match TRBD2. The J call may not be correct, given that the DNA end is closer to TRBJ2-7. The germline CDR1 and CDR2 sequences are MDHEN and SYDVKM. The CDR3 contains 14 residues. Here the CDR3 reads CASSWRTRDYEQYF. The CDR3 coding sequence is TGTGCCAGCAGTTGGAGGACTAGAGACTACGAGCAGTACTTC.